Listed below are T cell receptor beta chains from one sample, sequenced in a study of vaccination effects on CD4 cells after COVID-19. These receptors' targets are unknown. Profiling relied on immunoSEQ multiplex PCR, and the TCRdb table lists in-frame clones only, not all of them. The table includes 25,000 to 30,000 clones, roughly 80% detected once. The sample in question was CD4+ T cells from PBMCs cultured with SARS-CoV-2 spike peptides, obtained after COVID-19 vaccination. These receptors all come from a human donor who received a COVID-19 vaccine. Some clones in this sample may be carry-over from other donors' samples. The CDR3 runs from the conserved cysteine through the conserved F or W. A D gene is named only where the DNA matches it firmly. For some rows the clone size is stated as once, few or many, or as a class when expanded; others skip it.

clone_size j_call d_call v_call cdr3_aa cdr3_nt
- TRBJ1-1 TRBD1 TRBV7-2 CASSLVGGQGTEAFF TGTGCCAGCAGCTTAGTGGGCGGACAGGGGACTGAAGCTTTCTTT
- TRBJ1-2 - TRBV5-1 CASSLGTYSNYGYTF TGCGCCAGCAGCTTGGGGACATACAGTAACTATGGCTACACCTTC
- TRBJ2-5 TRBD1 TRBV5-4 CASSRDRAQETQYF TGTGCCAGCAGCCGGGACAGGGCGCAAGAGACCCAGTACTTC
- TRBJ2-5 - TRBV20-1 CSAAGLGTQYF TGCAGTGCTGCTGGGCTGGGGACCCAGTACTTC
- TRBJ2-1 - TRBV7-2 CASSSLNYNEQFF TGTGCCAGCAGCTCCCTAAATTACAATGAGCAGTTCTTC
- TRBJ2-3 - TRBV14 CASSSLYSSTDTQYF TGTGCCAGCAGCTCGTTGTATAGTAGCACAGATACGCAGTATTTT
- TRBJ2-3 TRBD1 TRBV6-6 CASSPPRTGGVSDTQYF TGTGCCAGCAGTCCGCCGCGGACAGGGGGCGTCTCAGATACGCAGTATTTT
- TRBJ1-1 - TRBV18 CASSPYADSGNEAFF TGTGCCAGCTCACCTTACGCGGACTCCGGAAATGAAGCTTTCTTT
few TRBJ1-5 TRBD1 TRBV24-1 CATSDPGTGAFQPQHF TGTGCCACCAGTGACCCCGGGACAGGGGCTTTTCAGCCCCAGCATTTT
- TRBJ2-5 - TRBV18 CASSSGWGVGETQYF TGTGCCAGCTCTTCGGGCTGGGGAGTAGGGGAGACCCAGTACTTC
- TRBJ1-2 - TRBV24-1 CATSDTNSLGDYGYTF TGTGCCACCAGTGACACCAACTCCCTCGGGGACTATGGCTACACCTTC
- TRBJ2-2 - TRBV24-1 CATESRGTDTGELFF TGTGCCACCGAGTCAAGGGGGACGGACACCGGGGAGCTGTTTTTT
once TRBJ1-5 TRBD1 TRBV7-9 CASSLGTGGLNQPQHF TGTGCCAGCAGCCTAGGGACAGGGGGTCTCAATCAGCCCCAGCATTTT
- TRBJ2-6 - TRBV4-3 CASSQDIGKTGANVLTF TGCGCCAGCAGCCAAGATATCGGCAAGACGGGGGCCAACGTCCTGACTTTC
- TRBJ2-3 TRBD2 TRBV19 CASSIELAGGPDTQYF TGTGCCAGTAGTATAGAACTAGCGGGGGGACCAGATACGCAGTATTTT
- TRBJ1-1 - TRBV3-1/TRBV3-2 CASSHLNTEAFF TGTGCCAGCAGCCACCTGAACACTGAAGCTTTCTTT
few TRBJ2-2 TRBD1 TRBV9 CASSVEPSGGTGELFF TGTGCCAGCAGCGTAGAGCCCTCAGGGGGCACCGGGGAGCTGTTTTTT
- TRBJ2-4 - TRBV6-2/TRBV6-3 CASSWGMGTAKNIQYF TGTGCCAGCAGCTGGGGGATGGGGACGGCTAAAAACATTCAGTACTTC
- TRBJ1-3 TRBD1 TRBV5-1 CASSLGTGVADSGNTIYF TGCGCCAGCAGCCTCGGGACAGGCGTAGCGGACTCTGGAAACACCATATATTTT
- TRBJ1-3 - TRBV19 CASSTTGSAGNTIYF TGTGCCAGTAGCACTACAGGTTCGGCTGGAAACACCATATATTTT
- TRBJ1-1 TRBD1 TRBV28 CASSRLPGGTEAFF TGTGCCAGCAGCCGCCTCCCAGGGGGGACTGAAGCTTTCTTT
once TRBJ2-1 - TRBV5-4 CASSVGGGSRNEQFF TGTGCCAGCAGCGTGGGGGGGGGCTCTCGCAATGAGCAGTTCTTC
- TRBJ1-6 - TRBV25-1 CASSEYGQGDNSPLHF TGTGCCAGCAGTGAATACGGGCAGGGAGATAATTCACCCCTCCACTTT
- TRBJ1-5 - TRBV19 CASSIAFRAGNQPQHF TGTGCCAGTAGTATAGCATTCAGGGCTGGCAATCAGCCCCAGCATTTT
once TRBJ1-1 - TRBV5-6 CASSLAGPLQGPNTEAFF TGTGCCAGCAGCTTGGCCGGCCCTTTACAGGGACCGAACACTGAAGCTTTCTTT
- TRBJ1-4 - TRBV25-1 CASSEGVRVTNEKLFF TGTGCCAGCAGTGAAGGGGTGAGGGTGACTAATGAAAAACTGTTTTTT
few TRBJ1-1 - TRBV15 CATSRDGHLNTEAFF TGTGCCACCAGCAGAGACGGACATCTGAACACTGAAGCTTTCTTT
- TRBJ1-1 - TRBV30 CAWSGDLDTEAFF TGTGCCTGGAGTGGGGATTTGGACACTGAAGCTTTCTTT
- TRBJ2-5 TRBD1 TRBV5-4 CASTDTGGDETQYF TGTGCCAGCACCGATACAGGGGGCGACGAGACCCAGTACTTC
- TRBJ1-1 - TRBV5-1 CASSPIPGEAFF TGCGCCAGCAGCCCTATCCCCGGTGAAGCTTTCTTT
- TRBJ1-5 TRBD1 TRBV6-4 CASSDLSGTGSRKGYSNQPQHF TGTGCCAGCAGTGACCTTTCCGGGACAGGGAGCCGTAAGGGGTATAGCAATCAGCCCCAGCATTTT
- TRBJ2-2 TRBD1 TRBV4-1 CASSHPWGFPGQGDPGELFF TGCGCCAGCAGCCACCCCTGGGGCTTTCCGGGACAGGGCGATCCCGGGGAGCTGTTTTTT
- TRBJ1-5 TRBD1 TRBV7-2 CASSPSGTGIQNQPQHF TGTGCCAGCAGCCCTTCCGGGACAGGGATTCAGAATCAGCCCCAGCATTTT
once TRBJ1-6 - TRBV21-1 CASSKDPGSSYNSPLHF TGTGCCAGCAGCAAAGATCCAGGGAGCTCCTATAATTCACCCCTCCACTTT
once TRBJ1-3 - TRBV6-6 CASSRLRSGNTIYF TGTGCCAGCAGCCGCCTCCGCTCTGGAAACACCATATATTTT
- TRBJ2-6 - TRBV7-3 CASSPGWGVGANVLTF TGTGCCAGCAGCCCAGGTTGGGGAGTCGGGGCCAACGTCCTGACTTTC
- TRBJ1-1 - TRBV19 CASSEGLNTEAFF TGTGCCAGTAGTGAAGGACTGAACACTGAAGCTTTCTTT
- TRBJ1-1 TRBD1 TRBV7-2 CASSQQGFSSSEAFF TGTGCCAGCAGCCAACAGGGGTTTTCTTCTTCTGAAGCTTTCTTT
- TRBJ1-1 TRBD1 TRBV24-1 CATSETGSNTEAFF TGTGCCACCAGTGAGACAGGGTCGAACACTGAAGCTTTCTTT
- TRBJ1-6 - TRBV2 CASSEEGSNSPLHF TGTGCCAGCAGTGAAGAGGGGTCAAATTCACCCCTCCACTTT
once TRBJ2-5 - TRBV3-1/TRBV3-2 CASSQDREYGTQYF TGTGCCAGCAGCCAAGATCGGGAGTACGGGACCCAGTACTTC
- TRBJ1-1 - TRBV11-1 CASSFHSDTEAFF TGTGCCAGCAGCTTTCACAGCGACACTGAAGCTTTCTTT
- TRBJ1-5 - TRBV5-1 CASSLEQGLGPQHF TGCGCCAGCAGCCTAGAACAGGGACTCGGGCCCCAGCATTTT
- TRBJ2-5 TRBD2 TRBV9 CASSEGLSQETQYF TGTGCCAGCAGCGAGGGACTATCACAAGAGACCCAGTACTTC
once TRBJ1-4 TRBD1 TRBV4-1 CASSQDLNRGQVEKLFF TGCGCCAGCAGCCAAGACCTTAACAGGGGGCAGGTTGAAAAACTGTTTTTT
- TRBJ1-3 - TRBV28 CASSLNPASGNTIYF TGTGCCAGCAGTTTGAACCCAGCCTCTGGAAACACCATATATTTT
- TRBJ2-3 - TRBV7-9 CASLEGTDTQYF TGTGCCAGCTTGGAGGGGACAGATACGCAGTATTTT
- TRBJ2-1 TRBD2 TRBV19 CASSIWTSGGHSEQFF TGTGCCAGTAGTATTTGGACTAGCGGGGGTCACAGTGAGCAGTTCTTC
- TRBJ1-1 - TRBV19 CASSISGNTEAFF TGTGCCAGTAGTATATCGGGGAACACTGAAGCTTTCTTT
- TRBJ2-1 TRBD2 TRBV3-1/TRBV3-2 CASSPGVSGYNEQFF TGTGCCAGCAGCCCAGGAGTTAGCGGGTACAATGAGCAGTTCTTC